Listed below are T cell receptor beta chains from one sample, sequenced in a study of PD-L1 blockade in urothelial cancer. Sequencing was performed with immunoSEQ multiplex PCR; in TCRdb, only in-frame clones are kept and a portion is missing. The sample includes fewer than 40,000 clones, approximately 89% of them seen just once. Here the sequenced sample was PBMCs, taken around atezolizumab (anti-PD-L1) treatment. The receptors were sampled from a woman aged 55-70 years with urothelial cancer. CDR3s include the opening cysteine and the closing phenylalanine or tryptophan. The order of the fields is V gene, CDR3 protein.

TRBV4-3	CASSLRDRGRTDTQYF
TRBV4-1	CASSQGAGGVNEQFF
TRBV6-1	CASSEAGPQNIQYF
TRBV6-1	CASTVGTGNGYTF
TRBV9	CASSDRGYGYTF
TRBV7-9	CASSIRGVDEKLFF
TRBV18	CASSPRDADTQYF
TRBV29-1	CSFLHRPTEAFF
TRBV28	CASKRVGGAGSYGYTF
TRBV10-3	CAISASEQRMNTEAFF
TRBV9	CASSVGDRGSGDGYTF
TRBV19	CASSIDPGIGAETQYF
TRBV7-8	CASSPSPGLSTDTQYF
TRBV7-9	CASSRTGGPLYYEQYF
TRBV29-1	CSVAGTGYHEQYF
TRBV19	CASSRPGNSYEQYF
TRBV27	CASKRRLASGELFF
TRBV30	CAWRSQGYNQPQHF
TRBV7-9	CASPATGNQETQYF
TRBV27	CASSSQIGLAGKETQYF
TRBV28	CASRFFATEAFF
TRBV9	CASSVEGRGGTEAFF
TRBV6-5	CASSWTASNQPQHF
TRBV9	CASSVELGSGRLAGANVLTF
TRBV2	CASSEALLDSTYEQYF
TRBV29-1	CSAGRGTYEQYF
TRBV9	CASTSLEGRNTQYF
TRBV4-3	CASSQVWRGRDEQYF
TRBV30	CAWRNLADSYEQYF
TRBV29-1	CSATGDGMNTEAFF
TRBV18	CASSPQGQAYEQYF
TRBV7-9	CASSLLRRLSGANVLTF
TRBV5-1	CASSLVGQGVNGYTF
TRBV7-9	CASSLGLADPTDTQYF
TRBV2	CASSPGANYGYTF
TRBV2	CASSATGTSYNEQFF
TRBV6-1	CASSGGTGYQPQHF
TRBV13	CASSTRDRGNTIYF
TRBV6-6	CASRLELNTEAFF
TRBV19	CASSIDWASGSTDTQYF